This T cell receptor beta chain was observed in a study of graft-versus-host responses after intestinal transplantation. Study as a whole: Anti-thymocyte globulin served as induction for all recipients, who then took tacrolimus and steroids for approximately 3 years.

This clone was seen more than once but under ten times. Its antigen is undetermined. This same CDR3 is encoded by further DNA sequences in the sample. The CDR3 has 15 residues. Germline CDR1 reads SNHLY; CDR2 reads FYNNEI. Trimming removed 4 bases at V and 0 bases at J, with 10 bases between. This table comes from immunoSEQ multiplex PCR, and its TCRdb copy is limited to in-frame clones, with some not included. The table lists roughly 90,000 clones, roughly nine tenths of them singletons. Overall study results and limits: Ileal or blood samples showed some GvH clones first, and such clones were also found in recipient marrow.

This sample comprised unstimulated CD4+ T cells sorted from spleen or lymph node cells, obtained before transplant. The source is a human donor who was the organ donor for an intestinal transplant. This chain uses TRBV2 with TRBJ1-5, with D hard to call. This CDR3 reads CASSVEGYSNQPQHF. The CDR3 DNA reads as TGTGCCAGCAGTGTAGAGGGTTATAGCAATCAGCCCCAGCATTTT.